The 30 T cell receptor beta chains reported below all come from one sample, sequenced in a study of cytomegalovirus exposure and HLA in healthy donors. PCR involved 60 Vbeta and 13 Jbeta primers. Some clones are missing from TCRdb's copy, which holds only in-frame ones; the method was immunoSEQ multiplex PCR. The sample contains roughly 200,000 clones, around 77% of which appear only once. Input material: PBMCs. Source of these receptors: a man aged 55 to 69 in good health and CMV-seronegative.

The CDR3 region has the DNA TGTGCCATCAGTGGGCTAGGACAGCGGTCTGGAAACACCATATATTTT. As protein: CAISGLGQRSGNTIYF. V and J are TRBV10-3 and TRBJ1-3, with D possibly matching TRBD1 (6 bases). Germline CDR1 is ENHRY and CDR2 is SYGVKD. V was shortened by 4 bases and J by 1 base, with 14 bases between the two germline ends. This CDR3 has 16 amino acids.

This clone was observed once. The DNA for the CDR3 is TGTGCCAGCTCACCATCGTCGGGGCGGGACCCTACGCAGTATTTT. It encodes CASSPSSGRDPTQYF. The chain links TRBV18 to TRBJ2-3, with a weak D call TRBD2 (6 bases). Germline values: CDR1 KGHSH, CDR2 LQKENI. The CDR3 consists of 15 residues. V lost 2 bases to trimming and J lost 8 bases, with 17 bases between them.

The genes are TRBV6-6 and TRBJ1-5; 9 bases agree with TRBD1. Germline lookup yields CDR1 MNHNY and CDR2 SVGAGI (reference sequence). The V and J ends lost 6 bases and 8 bases, in that order; junction bases with no gene match: 14. This CDR3 has 16 amino acids. The CDR3 region is CASSGPDRGTVEPQHF. As DNA, the CDR3 is TGTGCCAGCAGCGGGCCGGACAGGGGAACTGTGGAGCCCCAGCATTTT.

As for this clone: This sample also contains other DNA sequences that code for the same CDR3. The J gene is TRBJ2-1, the V gene TRBV5-1; 8 bases are a match to TRBD2. The CDR3 runs 15 residues. Trimming at V came to 0 bases and at J to 7 bases, leaving 6 bases not matched to a gene. CDR1 SGHRS and CDR2 YFSETQ come from the germline V gene. CDR3 in amino acids: CASSLAGTRRNEQFF. In DNA form, the CDR3 reads TGCGCCAGCAGCTTGGCCGGGACTAGACGTAATGAGCAGTTCTTC.

This clone is a singleton in its sample. The chain recombines TRBV6-5 with TRBJ1-5; TRBD1 is a possible D gene (5 bases). Germline V lookup: CDR1 MNHEY, CDR2 SVGAGI. V was cut by 8 bases and J by 7 bases, with 15 bases left in between. This CDR3 is 13 amino acids long. This CDR3 reads CASGSGYGQPQHF. The CDR3 nucleotides are TGTGCCAGCGGTTCAGGGTACGGGCAGCCCCAGCATTTT.

This clone has only one observation. V and J are TRBV19 and TRBJ2-7; 7 nucleotides agree with TRBD1. Germline V gene sequence: CDR1 LNHDA, CDR2 SQIVND (reference sequence). The CDR3 totals 14 residues. J gave up 3 bases and V 4 bases, and 6 bases lay outside the gene matches. The CDR3 here is CASSTRDRVYEQYF. The CDR3 DNA follows: TGTGCCAGTAGTACTCGCGACAGGGTCTACGAGCAGTACTTC.

The chain combines TRBV19 with TRBJ2-5; weak D call: TRBD2 (7 bases). The CDR3 spans 15 residues. Deletions cut 3 bases from V and 7 bases from J, with 18 bases between. Germline V gene data show CDR1 as LNHDA and CDR2 as SQIVND (reference sequence). CDR3 loop: CASSISRGGSGTQYF. The CDR3 nucleotides read TGTGCCAGTAGTATCTCACGCGGGGGCTCGGGGACCCAGTACTTC. The variable domain in full, with the rest retrieved from reference TRBV19 and TRBJ2-5, is DGGITQSPKYLFRKEGQNVTLSCEQNLNHDAMYWYRQDPGQGLRLIYYSQIVNDFQKGDIAEGYSVSREKKESFPLTVTSAQKNPTAFYLCASSISRGGSGTQYFGPGTRLLVL.

This clone showed up just a few times. This rearrangement joins TRBV11-2 to TRBJ2-7; 11 bases align to TRBD2. The CDR3 loop spans 16 amino acids. J was trimmed by 2 bases and V by 0 bases; bases with no gene match: 3. Germline assignment: CDR1 SGHAT and CDR2 FQNNGV. CDR3 bases: TGTGCCAGCAGCTTAGAGACTAGCGGGAACCCCTACGAGCAGTACTTC. It yields the protein CASSLETSGNPYEQYF.

The rearrangement joins TRBV2 to TRBJ2-5, with TRBD1 matching 9 bases. This CDR3 has 13 residues. Per germline, CDR1 SNHLY and CDR2 FYNNEI. V lost 7 bases, J lost 4 bases, and 4 bases stayed unmatched. The CDR3 region has the DNA TGTGCCAGCATCGCGACAGGGGGAGAGACCCAGTACTTC. This encodes CASIATGGETQYF.

The table lists this clone with a count of one. The chain joins TRBV11-3 to TRBJ2-1, with D maybe TRBD1 (6 bases). This CDR3 is built from 15 residues. The germline V gene has CDR1 SGHNT and CDR2 YENEEA. V was cut by 3 bases and J by 2 bases, with 11 bases left in between. The CDR3 sequence: CASSLFTGPYNEQFF. CDR3 sequence (DNA): TGTGCCAGCAGCTTGTTTACAGGGCCCTACAATGAGCAGTTCTTC.

V and J are TRBV6-1 and TRBJ1-5, with D possibly TRBD1 on 6 matching bases. Germline V gives CDR1 MNHNS, CDR2 SASEGT. Trimming left V 1 base short and J 7 bases short, with 8 bases between. This CDR3 contains 13 residues. The CDR3 nucleotides are TGTGCCAGCAGTGAAGTGAGGGGGCAGCCCCAGCATTTT. Its protein is CASSEVRGQPQHF.

V is TRBV9 and J is TRBJ2-3; the match to TRBD2 covers 7 bases. Germline trimming cut 3 bases from V and 0 bases from J; bases unmatched to any gene: 4. The CDR3 totals 15 residues. Germline V gene sequence: CDR1 SGDLS, CDR2 YYNGEE. Here the CDR3 DNA reads TGTGCCAGCAGCGGGCGAGCGGGAAGCACAGATACGCAGTATTTT. Amino acid sequence: CASSGRAGSTDTQYF.

The V call is TRBV11-2, the J call TRBJ2-7; 7 bases fit TRBD2. The V and J ends lost 1 base and 5 bases, in that order; junction bases with no gene match: 5. The germline CDR1 and CDR2 sequences are SGHAT and FQNNGV. CDR3 length: 14 amino acids. The chain's CDR3 is CASSLGGSLNEQYF. CDR3 DNA: TGTGCCAGCAGCTTAGGCGGGAGTTTGAACGAGCAGTACTTC.

The CDR3 DNA is TGCGCCAGCAGCCCCCCGGGGGGGGTCAATGAGCAGTTCTTC. Its protein product is CASSPPGGVNEQFF. The V call is TRBV4-3, the J call TRBJ2-1, with 8 bases matching TRBD2. CDR3 length: 14 amino acids. Trimming took 4 bases from V and 6 from J; bases not matched to a gene: 5. Germline V gene lookup returns CDR1 LGHNA and CDR2 YSLEER.

This chain links TRBV19 with TRBJ2-2; tentative D call: TRBD2 (5 bases). CDR3 length equals 13 residues. Germline assignment: CDR1 LNHDA and CDR2 SQIVND (reference sequence). Between the trimmed V and J ends, which lost 1 base and 6 bases, there was a span of 6 bases. In DNA form, the CDR3 reads TGTGCCAGTAGTATAGGAGGGTCCGGGGAGCTGTTTTTT. Encoded protein: CASSIGGSGELFF.

The chain combines TRBV28 with TRBJ1-1; the D gene is possibly TRBD1 (5 bases). The germline V and J ends were trimmed by 6 bases and 1 base, with 15 bases remaining between them. Germline V lookup: CDR1 MDHEN, CDR2 SYDVKM. This CDR3 contains 15 residues. CDR3 amino acids: CASSPIGVGNTEAFF. The CDR3 coding sequence is TGTGCCAGCAGCCCGATAGGGGTGGGGAACACTGAAGCTTTCTTT.

This sequence joins TRBV9 and TRBJ2-1; perhaps TRBD1 as D (6 bases). The germline CDR1 and CDR2 sequences are SGDLS and YYNGEE. The CDR3 covers 16 residues. V dropped 4 bases and J dropped 0 bases, with 14 bases sitting between them. The DNA of the CDR3 is TGTGCCAGCAGCTTTCTCGGACAGACCTCCTACAATGAGCAGTTCTTC. This gives the protein CASSFLGQTSYNEQFF. Full variable domain (rest looked up from reference TRBV9 and TRBJ2-1): DSGVTQTPKHLITATGQRVTLRCSPRSGDLSVYWYQQSLDQGLQFLIQYYNGEERAKGNILERFSAQQFPDLHSELNLSSLELGDSALYFCASSFLGQTSYNEQFFGPGTRLTVL.

This clone has just a few counts. In DNA form, the CDR3 reads TGTGCCAGCAGCTTGCCCGGTTATGGCTACACCTTC. As protein: CASSLPGYGYTF. The chain couples TRBV5-4 to TRBJ1-2; no firm D call. CDR1 is SGHNT, CDR2 YYREEE, per germline (reference sequence). The CDR3 extends over 12 amino acids. V was trimmed by 1 base and J by 5 bases, leaving 6 bases between them.

This clone was recorded once. This chain links TRBV2 with TRBJ1-4, with 10 bases fitting TRBD1. Per germline, CDR1 SNHLY and CDR2 FYNNEI. Trimming at V came to 8 bases and at J to 8 bases, leaving 11 bases not matched to a gene. CDR3 length: 15 residues. The CDR3 DNA reads as TGTGCCAGCCAATTGGACGACAGGGGGCGGGAAAAACTGTTTTTT. Translated: CASQLDDRGREKLFF.

V and J are TRBV5-4 and TRBJ2-2; 9 bases align to TRBD1. The germline gives CDR1 SGHNT, CDR2 YYREEE (reference sequence). V was clipped by 4 bases and J by 6 bases; unmatched bases: 4. There are 14 residues in the CDR3. The CDR3 reads CASSAGQGAGELFF. CDR3 bases: TGTGCCAGCAGCGCGGGACAGGGAGCCGGGGAGCTGTTTTTT.

The CDR3 region is CASSARQGVAGNEQFF. CDR3 sequence (DNA): TGCGCCAGCAGCGCACGACAGGGGGTAGCGGGCAATGAGCAGTTCTTC. The J gene is TRBJ2-1, the V gene TRBV5-1, with 9 bases aligning to TRBD1. V trimming: 4 bases; J trimming: 6 bases; junction bases outside the gene matches: 11. The length of the CDR3 is 16 residues. Germline V gene lookup returns CDR1 SGHRS and CDR2 YFSETQ.

V and J are TRBV6-5 and TRBJ2-2, with D tentatively TRBD1 (5 bases). Germline CDR1 is MNHEY and CDR2 is SVGAGI. The CDR3 runs 14 residues. V was trimmed by 7 bases and J by 4 bases, leaving 13 bases between them. CDR3: CASTRDRPTGELFF. CDR3 bases: TGTGCCAGCACCCGTGACAGACCCACCGGGGAGCTGTTTTTT.

The chain has TRBV7-3 and TRBJ2-1; D is unclear. The CDR3 has 15 amino acids. Between the trimmed V and J ends, which lost 3 bases and 6 bases, there was a span of 15 bases. Germline loops: CDR1 SGHTA, CDR2 FQGTGA. CDR3 sequence (DNA): TGTGCCAGCAGCTTGAGCGTCGGTGGGTTCAATGAGCAGTTCTTC. This translates into CASSLSVGGFNEQFF.

The chain carries TRBV23-1 and TRBJ1-5; no reliable D call. TRBV23-1 is an ORF; its function is uncertain. This CDR3 has 14 residues. V was cut by 3 bases and J by 4 bases, with 10 bases left in between. The CDR3 DNA reads TGCGCCAGCAGTCAGATTCAGGTTAATCAGCCCCAGCATTTT. Protein sequence: CASSQIQVNQPQHF.

About this clone itself: At one end the junction does not follow the germline gene, possibly because of a read error. The chain combines TRBV28 with TRBJ1-5; 10 positions agree with TRBD1. The length of the CDR3 is 14 residues. Germline-derived CDR1 and CDR2 are MDHEN and SYDVKM. The CDR3 loop reads CASSPTGGDQPQNF. The CDR3 region has the DNA TGTGCCAGCAGCCCGACAGGGGGCGATCAGCCCCAGAATTTT.

The rearrangement uses TRBV19 and TRBJ2-1; 7 bases fit TRBD2. This CDR3 spans 16 amino acids. The germline V gene has CDR1 LNHDA and CDR2 SQIVND (reference sequence). After removal of 1 base from V and 4 bases from J, the junction contained 7 bases not matched to a gene. CDR3 region: CASSIGAGVGYNEQFF. For the CDR3, the DNA is TGTGCCAGTAGTATAGGGGCGGGAGTGGGATACAATGAGCAGTTCTTC.

V gene TRBV2 combines with J gene TRBJ1-6, with D possibly TRBD1 on 5 matching bases. The germline V gene encodes CDR1 SNHLY and CDR2 FYNNEI. This CDR3 has 15 amino acids. Between the trimmed V and J ends, which lost 6 bases and 0 bases, there was a span of 9 bases. CDR3 sequence: CASRGPGSYNSPLHF. The CDR3 coding sequence is TGTGCCAGCAGGGGGCCGGGCTCCTATAATTCACCCCTCCACTTT.

V gene TRBV19 combines with J gene TRBJ1-2, with a tentative D call TRBD1 (5 bases). Germline lookup yields CDR1 LNHDA and CDR2 SQIVND (reference sequence). The CDR3 has 15 residues. Between the trimmed V and J ends, which lost 0 bases and 3 bases, there was a span of 11 bases. CDR3 nucleotides: TGTGCCAGTAGTATAGATCGACGCAGGGACTATGGCTACACCTTC. It codes for CASSIDRRRDYGYTF.

V usage is TRBV6-4 and J usage is TRBJ2-3; 7 bases map to TRBD2. This CDR3 spans 16 amino acids. CDR1 MRHNA and CDR2 SNTAGT come from the germline V gene. V gave up 4 bases and J gave up 6 bases; unmatched junction bases: 13. As DNA, the CDR3 is TGTGCCAGCAGTGCCCAGGGAGCGGGGTGGCTTGATACGCAGTATTTT. Its protein product is CASSAQGAGWLDTQYF.

This clone was seen only a few times. The CDR3 nucleotides read TGTGCCAGCAGTCCCCAGGGGCACGTAGATACGCAGTATTTT. Its protein is CASSPQGHVDTQYF. The chain combines TRBV27 with TRBJ2-3; D might be TRBD1 (6 bases). This CDR3 contains 14 residues. Trimming cost V 5 bases and J 5 bases, with 14 bases left between them. Germline CDR1 is MNHEY and CDR2 is SMNVEV (reference sequence).